The next 5 T cell receptor beta chains were all read from a single sample in a study of T cell responses to AZD1222 COVID-19 vaccine (dated by TCRdb to the early 2020s). The label giving this sample's time point can be read as: baseline before first vaccination. Library method: the immunoSEQ multiplex PCR assay. In its TCRdb copy, this immuneACCESS table keeps in-frame sequences only and misses some clones. Where compared with another copy, unresolved V genes explain less than half of these, and the others have no known cause. This sample has about 150,000 clones in its table, and around 90% of those were observed once. The ten largest account for under 20% of the sample. Specimen: peripheral blood, collected on day 0 of AZD1222 vaccination. The origin of the receptors is an adult in good health.

The gene calls are TRBV11-3 and TRBJ2-1; 7 positions match TRBD1. With 3 bases clipped from V and 7 bases from J, the junction kept 0 bases outside the gene matches. The CDR3 runs 12 residues. Germline CDR1 SGHNT, CDR2 YENEEA. CDR3 sequence: CASSFRGNEQFF. Written as DNA, the CDR3 is TGTGCCAGCAGCTTCAGGGGGAATGAGCAGTTCTTC.

The CDR3 protein is CASSYSYRAGNIQYF. The CDR3 DNA reads as TGTGCCAGCAGTTACTCGTACAGGGCAGGGAACATTCAGTACTTC. The chain uses TRBV6-2 or TRBV6-3 and TRBJ2-4; tentative D call: TRBD1 (6 bases). The CDR3 consists of 15 residues. V lost 0 bases, J lost 7 bases, and 13 bases lay in between. Germline values: CDR1 MNHEY, CDR2 SVGEGT.

V is TRBV2 and J is TRBJ1-6; no reliable D call. The CDR3 is 12 residues long. Germline V gene lookup returns CDR1 SNHLY and CDR2 FYNNEI. V lost 6 bases to trimming and J lost 4 bases, with 4 bases between them. CDR3 sequence (DNA): TGTGCCAGCAGGCCGTATAATTCACCCCTCCACTTT. As protein: CASRPYNSPLHF. Variable domain in full (rest from reference TRBV2 and TRBJ1-6): EPEVTQTPSHQVTQMGQEVILRCVPISNHLYFYWYRQILGQKVEFLVSFYNNEISEKSEIFDDQFSVERPDGSNFTLKIRSTKLEDSAMYFCASRPYNSPLHFGNGTRLTVT.

J is TRBJ2-3 and V is TRBV5-6, with TRBD1 matching over 11 bases. This CDR3 comprises 14 residues. Germline V gene sequence: CDR1 SGHDT, CDR2 YYEEEE. J was trimmed by 4 bases and V by 3 bases; bases with no gene match: 1. The CDR3 DNA reads as TGTGCCAGCAGCTGGGGACAGGGGGCAGATACGCAGTATTTT. Its protein is CASSWGQGADTQYF.

The chain is built from TRBV5-6 and TRBJ2-2, with 7 bases lining up with TRBD2. The CDR3 extends over 16 amino acids. Trimming removed 1 base from V and 0 bases from J; junction bases left unmatched: 3. Germline lookup yields CDR1 SGHDT and CDR2 YYEEEE. CDR3 region: CASSLWGGPNTGELFF. The CDR3, as DNA: TGTGCCAGCAGCTTGTGGGGGGGACCGAACACCGGGGAGCTGTTTTTT.